This TCR beta chain was sequenced in a study of metastatic and nonmetastatic thyroid tumors. In the study overall: It was across blood and tumor or nodule tissue from malignant and benign thyroid patients that repertoires were compared. Study results and caveats: Versus benign nodules, malignant thyroid tumors reportedly had significantly higher TCR beta diversity, in blood and tumor.

Trimming took 0 bases from V and 4 from J, leaving 10 bases between them. Germline-derived CDR1 and CDR2 are MNHEY and SMNVEV (reference sequence). The CDR3 length is 14 residues. Authors' data handling: Across clinicopathological groups, CDR3 differences served as the basis for building a distant-metastasis classifier for papillary thyroid cancer. TCRdb re-clonotyped the PCR reads via MiXCR. The V and J calls were not made by the authors but by TCRdb's processing. The sample has about 18,000 clones, roughly 36% seen once. Points on this clone: What it binds is unknown.

The entire patient cohort was treatment-naive prior to thyroid surgery. Sequencing used tumor tissue. This TCR was sampled from a male donor with papillary thyroid cancer or a benign thyroid nodule (not recorded which). Some clones in this sample may be carry-over from other donors' samples. V and J are TRBV27 and TRBJ2-7; D possibly corresponds to TRBD2 (5 bases). CDR3 sequence reads: CASSLSRAFYEQYF. The CDR3 nucleotides read TGTGCCAGCAGTTTATCGCGGGCTTTTTACGAGCAGTACTTC.